The 29 T cell receptor beta chains presented below share a single source sample, sequenced in a study of shared clonotypes between healthy human individuals. Sequencing used immunoSEQ multiplex PCR; TCRdb keeps in-frame clones, though not all of them. The repertoire has approximately 2.4 million clones, 95% of them found once; the top ten carry about 0.13%. Sequenced material: naive CD4+ T cells sorted from blood. Subset noted: CD45RA+ positively selected. The receptor set was obtained from a man aged 18 to 35 in good health.

The chain has TRBV28 and TRBJ2-7; 9 bases fit TRBD1. The V gene's germline CDR1 is MDHEN and CDR2 SYDVKM. Germline trimming cut 6 bases from V and 12 bases from J; bases unmatched to any gene: 9. There are 12 residues in the CDR3. The CDR3 loop is CASSSQVQGAYF. DNA of the CDR3: TGTGCCAGCAGCTCCCAGGTACAGGGGGCGTACTTC.

V is TRBV30 and J is TRBJ2-2, with D possibly TRBD2 on 6 matching bases. Germline CDR1 and CDR2: GTSNPN and SVGIG (reference sequence). There are 13 residues in the CDR3. The germline V and J ends were trimmed by 5 bases and 2 bases, with 9 bases remaining between them. The CDR3: CAWAGLNTGELFF. CDR3 DNA: TGTGCCTGGGCGGGACTTAACACCGGGGAGCTGTTTTTT.

The chain is built from TRBV2 and TRBJ2-2; TRBD1 agrees at 8 bases. CDR1 and CDR2 from the germline V gene are SNHLY and FYNNEI. V lost 9 bases to trimming and J lost 4 bases; unmatched junction nucleotides: 10. This CDR3 is built from 15 residues. The CDR3 DNA follows: TGTGCCAGTACCGGACAGGGTAGGGGCACCGGGGAGCTGTTTTTT. Amino acid sequence: CASTGQGRGTGELFF. Based on the CDR3 plus reference TRBV2 and TRBJ2-2, the full variable domain is EPEVTQTPSHQVTQMGQEVILRCVPISNHLYFYWYRQILGQKVEFLVSFYNNEISEKSEIFDDQFSVERPDGSNFTLKIRSTKLEDSAMYFCASTGQGRGTGELFFGEGSRLTVL.

This chain connects TRBV4-2 to TRBJ1-6; unclear D gene. Looked up from germline, CDR1 is LGHNA and CDR2 is YNFKEQ. The CDR3 spans 11 residues. Trimming shortened V by 0 bases and J by 9 bases, and 0 bases separated the two germline ends. The CDR3 nucleotides read TGTGCCAGCAGCCAAGATTCACCCCTCCACTTT. Its protein is CASSQDSPLHF.

This chain uses TRBV7-2 with TRBJ1-4; D possibly corresponds to TRBD1 (5 bases). The V end was cut by 4 bases, the J end by 5 bases, with 14 bases between. This CDR3 region has 15 residues. The germline V gene has CDR1 SGHTA and CDR2 FQGNSA. Here the CDR3 DNA reads TGTGCCAGCAGCTCCCAACGACAGACGAATGAAAAACTGTTTTTT. This sequence encodes CASSSQRQTNEKLFF.

The chain carries TRBV5-1 and TRBJ1-6, with no clear D. Trimming took 0 bases from V and 9 from J, leaving 7 bases between them. Per the germline V gene, CDR1 is SGHRS and CDR2 is YFSETQ. The CDR3 covers 13 residues. The CDR3 DNA follows: TGCGCCAGCAGCTTGGGACTACGTTCACCCCTCCACTTT. Protein: CASSLGLRSPLHF.

The chain joins TRBV7-2 to TRBJ2-1; 7 nucleotides agree with TRBD1. V lost 6 bases, J lost 0 bases, and 8 bases stayed unmatched. The germline CDR1 and CDR2 sequences are SGHTA and FQGNSA. The CDR3 spans 16 residues. The CDR3 loop is CASRNYRGGSYNEQFF. The CDR3 DNA reads as TGTGCCAGCAGAAACTACAGGGGCGGCTCCTACAATGAGCAGTTCTTC.

The chain has TRBV6-6 and TRBJ2-5; possible D gene TRBD2, 5 bases. This CDR3 contains 15 residues. Per the germline V gene, CDR1 is MNHNY and CDR2 is SVGAGI (reference sequence). Trimming removed 3 bases at V and 4 bases at J, with 15 bases between. CDR3 region: CASSYRRTSTETQYF. The CDR3, as DNA: TGTGCCAGCAGTTATAGGCGGACTTCCACAGAGACCCAGTACTTC.

This clone has a single count. The same CDR3 can be traced to other DNA sequences in this sample. This chain links TRBV11-2 with TRBJ1-1, with D maybe TRBD1 (6 bases). The germline V and J ends were trimmed by 5 bases and 8 bases, with 12 bases remaining between them. Germline V gives CDR1 SGHAT, CDR2 FQNNGV. The CDR3 has 12 amino acids. CDR3 amino acids: CASSLAGTEAFF. The CDR3 DNA is TGTGCCAGCAGCCTAGCAGGGACAGAAGCTTTCTTT.

This chain links TRBV28 with TRBJ2-7; tentatively, D is TRBD2 (5 bases). There are 14 residues in the CDR3. In germline, CDR1 is MDHEN, CDR2 SYDVKM. V lost 10 bases and J 3 bases, leaving 19 bases between the germline ends. The DNA for the CDR3 is TGTGCCACCGACAAGAGGGAAGCCTTCTACGAGCAGTACTTC. Amino acids: CATDKREAFYEQYF.

In regard to this clone: One junction end disagrees with the germline gene, perhaps due to a read error. The genes are TRBV7-7 and TRBJ2-7; D is possibly TRBD1 (5 bases). The V gene's germline CDR1 is SSHAT and CDR2 FNYEAQ (reference sequence). This CDR3 is built from 13 residues. The CDR3 region is CASSLGEGYEQYF. CDR3 nucleotides: TGTGCTAGCAGCTTAGGGGAAGGCTACGAGCAGTACTTC.

V is TRBV10-2 and J is TRBJ1-6; no reliable D call. Germline-derived CDR1 and CDR2 are WSHSY and SAAADI. Trimming stripped 8 bases from V and 5 bases from J, with 13 bases between. The CDR3 covers 14 residues. CDR3 nucleotide sequence: TGCGCCAGCGCCCTTGGTCTAGATAATTCACCCCTCCACTTT. This translates into CASALGLDNSPLHF.

This chain uses TRBV15 with TRBJ1-1, with D maybe TRBD1 (5 bases). V lost 0 bases, J lost 0 bases, and 17 bases lay in between. The CDR3 is 18 amino acids. Looked up from germline, CDR1 is LNHNV and CDR2 is YYDKDF (reference sequence). CDR3 loop: CATSRDPRGAIMNTEAFF. The CDR3 DNA follows: TGTGCCACCAGCAGAGATCCCCGGGGCGCGATCATGAACACTGAAGCTTTCTTT.

J is TRBJ2-2 and V is TRBV2; no clear D gene. Germline CDR1 and CDR2: SNHLY and FYNNEI. Trimming shortened V by 6 bases and J by 6 bases, and 23 bases separated the two germline ends. The CDR3 is 17 amino acids. The CDR3 DNA reads as TGTGCCAGCAGCTTTAGACCGGTCACGCAGAGTCCCGGGGAGCTGTTTTTT. Its translation: CASSFRPVTQSPGELFF.

The chain carries TRBV7-2 and TRBJ2-7, with D tentatively TRBD2 (6 bases). Germline V gene sequence: CDR1 SGHTA, CDR2 FQGNSA. The CDR3 is 15 residues long. Trimming removed 7 bases from V and 2 bases from J, with 18 bases in between. CDR3 residues: CASTPEGGIAYEQYF. The CDR3 region has the DNA TGTGCCAGCACCCCGGAGGGCGGAATCGCCTACGAGCAGTACTTC.

The gene calls are TRBV13 and TRBJ2-5; D remains unclear. CDR3 length equals 14 residues. CDR1 and CDR2 (germline): PRHDT, FYEKMQ (reference sequence). The V gene lost 3 bases and the J gene lost 6 bases, with 14 bases spanning the gap. CDR3 sequence reads: CASSLVITGKTQYF. DNA for the CDR3: TGTGCCAGCAGCTTGGTTATAACTGGGAAGACCCAGTACTTC.

This rearrangement joins TRBV2 to TRBJ1-1, with 9 bases identical to TRBD1. Germline V gene data show CDR1 as SNHLY and CDR2 as FYNNEI. The CDR3 sequence is 13 residues long. Trimming took 3 bases from V and 12 from J; bases not matched to a gene: 8. The CDR3 here is CASSDARDRDTFF. The CDR3 coding sequence is TGTGCCAGCAGTGACGCTCGGGACAGGGATACTTTCTTT.

The gene calls are TRBV2 and TRBJ1-4; D ambiguous. In germline, CDR1 is SNHLY, CDR2 FYNNEI. The V and J ends lost 8 bases and 9 bases respectively, with 10 bases between them. This CDR3 region has 11 residues. In DNA form, the CDR3 reads TGTGCCAGCTCAAAGGAACAAAAACTGTTTTTT. The encoded protein is CASSKEQKLFF. The whole variable domain, remainder taken from reference TRBV2 and TRBJ1-4, is EPEVTQTPSHQVTQMGQEVILRCVPISNHLYFYWYRQILGQKVEFLVSFYNNEISEKSEIFDDQFSVERPDGSNFTLKIRSTKLEDSAMYFCASSKEQKLFFGSGTQLSVL.

The chain carries TRBV7-8 and TRBJ1-5; D not certain. Germline V gene sequence: CDR1 SGHVS, CDR2 FQNEAQ. Trimming took off 1 base at V and 3 bases at J, with 16 bases between the two ends. The CDR3 totals 17 residues. The chain's CDR3 is CASSLVPRYELNQPQHF. Written as DNA, the CDR3 is TGTGCCAGCAGCTTAGTGCCCCGATATGAGCTCAATCAGCCCCAGCATTTT.

This chain connects TRBV7-6 to TRBJ2-5, with 8 positions matching TRBD2. The V gene end was trimmed by 2 bases and the J gene end by 3 bases; junction bases not matched to a gene: 8. Germline V CDR1 and CDR2: SGHVS, FNYEAQ. The CDR3 totals 16 residues. The chain's CDR3 is CASSLNVLAGKETQYF. CDR3 in DNA: TGTGCCAGCAGCTTAAATGTATTAGCGGGGAAAGAGACCCAGTACTTC.

This chain connects TRBV7-8 to TRBJ2-7, with D perhaps assigned TRBD1 or TRBD2 (5 bases each). This CDR3 comprises 16 residues. Germline V gene data show CDR1 as SGHVS and CDR2 as FQNEAQ. The germline V and J ends were trimmed by 1 base and 6 bases, with 19 bases remaining between them. CDR3 in amino acids: CASSLGANTGAGEQYF. CDR3 nucleotides: TGTGCCAGCAGCTTAGGGGCCAATACCGGGGCGGGCGAGCAGTACTTC. Combining the CDR3 with reference TRBV7-8 and TRBJ2-7 gives the whole variable domain GAGVSQSPRYKVAKRGQDVALRCDPISGHVSLFWYQQALGQGPEFLTYFQNEAQLDKSGLPSDRFFAERPEGSVSTLKIQRTQQEDSAVYLCASSLGANTGAGEQYFGPGTRLTVT.

The rearrangement uses TRBV10-2 and TRBJ1-1, with D possibly being TRBD1 (5 bases). Trimming removed 7 bases from V and 7 bases from J, with 19 bases in between. Per germline, CDR1 WSHSY and CDR2 SAAADI. This CDR3 has 14 residues. The CDR3 here is CASNKGRRGFEAFF. CDR3 bases: TGCGCCAGCAATAAAGGCAGGAGGGGATTTGAAGCTTTCTTT.

In the case of this clone: At the DNA level, this CDR3 is encoded by other sequences in the same sample as well. V is TRBV7-2 and J is TRBJ2-1, with D possibly matching TRBD2 (5 bases). Germline V CDR1 and CDR2: SGHTA, FQGNSA. The ends were cut back, 0 bases at V and 0 bases at J, with 6 bases in the middle. The CDR3 is 15 residues long. The CDR3 DNA follows: TGTGCCAGCAGCTTAGCGGGGAGCTCCTACAATGAGCAGTTCTTC. It specifies CASSLAGSSYNEQFF.

Points on this clone: Other DNA sequences of this sample code for an identical CDR3. The chain links TRBV5-1 to TRBJ2-7, with 11 bases fitting TRBD2. With 3 bases clipped from V and 1 base from J, the junction kept 3 bases outside the gene matches. The CDR3 covers 15 residues. CDR1 and CDR2 from the germline V gene are SGHRS and YFSETQ. The CDR3 nucleotides are TGCGCCAGCAGCTGGGGGACTAGCGGTTCCTACGAGCAGTACTTC. Amino acids: CASSWGTSGSYEQYF.

J is TRBJ1-1 and V is TRBV30; 10 bases agree with TRBD1. CDR1 is GTSNPN and CDR2 is SVGIG in the germline V gene (reference sequence). This CDR3 has 17 amino acids. The V and J ends lost 3 bases and 10 bases, in that order; junction bases with no gene match: 20. As DNA, the CDR3 is TGTGCCTGGAGCAGCGGGCTGACAGGGGGCTGGTCGTCTGGAGCTTTCTTT. Translation gives CAWSSGLTGGWSSGAFF.

The rearrangement links TRBV11-2 to TRBJ2-1; 8 bases agree with TRBD1. Germline V gives CDR1 SGHAT, CDR2 FQNNGV. This CDR3 has 14 amino acids. Trimming removed 8 bases from V and 7 bases from J; junction bases left unmatched: 10. Here the CDR3 DNA reads TGTGCCAGCTTAGGGCAGGGGGCAGGGAATGAGCAGTTCTTC. The encoded protein is CASLGQGAGNEQFF.

This chain joins TRBV5-4 and TRBJ2-3, with D possibly matching TRBD2 (6 bases). Germline V CDR1 and CDR2: SGHNT, YYREEE (reference sequence). This CDR3 has 18 amino acids. Trimming left V 3 bases short and J 0 bases short, with 20 bases between. CDR3 nucleotides: TGTGCCAGCAGCTCCTTGGGGTTCGGGGAGGCGAGCACAGATACGCAGTATTTT. Its protein is CASSSLGFGEASTDTQYF.

To note about this clone: The junction differs from germline at one of its ends, possibly a read error. The V and J genes are TRBV7-7 and TRBJ2-2; a weak D match, TRBD2 (6 bases). CDR3 length equals 13 residues. Germline CDR1 SSHAT, CDR2 FNYEAQ (reference sequence). The CDR3 region has the DNA TGTGCTAGCAGTCCGCGGGAAGGCGGGGAGCTGTTTTTT. It yields the protein CASSPREGGELFF.

The chain carries TRBV18 and TRBJ1-6; D gene uncertain. CDR3 length: 14 amino acids. Germline V gene sequence: CDR1 KGHSH, CDR2 LQKENI. The V end lost 1 base, the J end lost 9 bases, and 10 bases lay between the germline ends. The CDR3 spells CASSPLRGSSPLHF. For the CDR3, the DNA is TGTGCCAGCTCACCACTCCGTGGATCTTCACCCCTCCACTTT.